Following are 8 T cell receptor beta chains from one sample sequenced in a study of OX40 agonist ivuxolimab in advanced cancers. Only in-frame clones appear in the TCRdb table, and some are missing; sequencing was by immunoSEQ multiplex PCR. The sample includes approximately 100,000 clones, about nine tenths of them seen just once. The source was CD4+ or CD8+ T cells sorted from blood, collected in a trial of the OX40 agonist ivuxolimab. Every receptor here comes from an adult with an advanced solid tumor such as melanoma, head and neck, liver or kidney cancer.

The CDR3 DNA sequence: TGTGCCAGTAAAGAAGCTCCCTATAATTCACCCCTCCACTTT. Its protein is CASKEAPYNSPLHF. V is TRBV19 and J is TRBJ1-6; D is unclear. From germline, CDR1 is LNHDA and CDR2 SQIVND (reference sequence). The CDR3 is 14 amino acids. The germline V and J ends were trimmed by 7 bases and 2 bases, with 9 bases remaining between them.

The chain recombines TRBV5-5 with TRBJ1-6; D is unclear. V dropped 0 bases and J dropped 8 bases, with 9 bases sitting between them. Germline lookup yields CDR1 SGHKS and CDR2 YYEKEE (reference sequence). The CDR3 covers 14 residues. The CDR3 spells CASSLGRRDSPLHF. The CDR3 DNA reads as TGTGCCAGCAGCTTGGGCCGGCGCGATTCACCCCTCCACTTT.

The V and J genes are TRBV14 and TRBJ1-1; TRBD1 aligns across 7 bases. The CDR3 length is 16 residues. CDR1 and CDR2 (germline): SGHDN, FVKESK. V dropped 4 bases and J dropped 0; count of bases not matched to a gene: 8. CDR3 DNA: TGTGCCAGCAGCCCTGCTAGGGGGCTCATGAACACTGAAGCTTTCTTT. Translated: CASSPARGLMNTEAFF.

The V and J genes are TRBV18 and TRBJ2-3, with D possibly TRBD2 on 5 matching bases. The length of the CDR3 is 14 residues. Germline CDR1 and CDR2: KGHSH and LQKENI. V gave up 2 bases and J gave up 3 bases, with 9 bases separating them. CDR3 residues: CASSPGRGTDTQYF. The CDR3 DNA is TGTGCCAGCTCACCAGGGAGAGGGACAGATACGCAGTATTTT.

This sequence joins TRBV9 and TRBJ2-4, with 7 bases aligning to TRBD1. CDR1 and CDR2 from the germline V gene are SGDLS and YYNGEE. V trimming: 1 base; J trimming: 7 bases; junction bases outside the gene matches: 8. The CDR3 covers 15 residues. CDR3 DNA sequence: TGTGCCAGCAGCGTATCTCCGACAGGGATGAACATTCAGTACTTC. Its translation is CASSVSPTGMNIQYF. The full variable domain, completed using reference TRBV9 and TRBJ2-4, is DSGVTQTPKHLITATGQRVTLRCSPRSGDLSVYWYQQSLDQGLQFLIQYYNGEERAKGNILERFSAQQFPDLHSELNLSSLELGDSALYFCASSVSPTGMNIQYFGAGTRLSVL.

J is TRBJ1-5 and V is TRBV5-4; 8 bases map to TRBD1. V gave up 5 bases and J gave up 7 bases; unmatched junction bases: 8. The CDR3 runs 14 residues. CDR1 SGHNT and CDR2 YYREEE come from the germline V gene (reference sequence). This CDR3 reads CASSYTGGTQPQHF. The CDR3, as DNA: TGTGCCAGCAGTTATACAGGGGGAACCCAGCCCCAGCATTTT. The full variable domain, in which reference TRBV5-4 and TRBJ1-5 provide the parts outside the CDR3, is ETGVTQSPTHLIKTRGQQVTLRCSSQSGHNTVSWYQQALGQGPQFIFQYYREEENGRGNFPPRFSGLQFPNYSSELNVNALELDDSALYLCASSYTGGTQPQHFGDGTRLSIL.

In the case of this clone: At one end the junction does not follow the germline gene, possibly because of a read error. The rearrangement uses TRBV7-7 and TRBJ2-2; unclear D gene. The CDR3 length is 13 residues. CDR1 SSHAT and CDR2 FNYEAQ come from the germline V gene (reference sequence). The CDR3 loop is CASSSGGTGELFF. The CDR3 DNA sequence: TGTGCTAGCAGCTCAGGCGGCACCGGGGAGCTGTTTTTT.

The V gene is TRBV30, the J gene TRBJ2-7; maybe TRBD1 (6 bases). This CDR3 spans 13 amino acids. Germline values: CDR1 GTSNPN, CDR2 SVGIG (reference sequence). The ends were cut back, 7 bases at V and 2 bases at J, with 15 bases in the middle. Written as DNA, the CDR3 is TGTGCCTTGAACCGGGACATTCCCTACGAGCAGTACTTC. Protein product: CALNRDIPYEQYF.